Sequencing of this TCR beta chain was carried out in a study of cytomegalovirus exposure and HLA in healthy donors. Overall study findings and caveats: Cytomegalovirus association was assigned to approximately 160 TCR beta chains. In the roughly 110 validation repertoires, 94% of cluster scores exceeded 0, per a later analysis.

The CDR3 has 13 amino acids. V lost 3 bases and J lost 4, with 9 bases in between. The germline V gene has CDR1 SNHLY and CDR2 FYNNEI. The donors were members of the validation cohort comprising approximately 110 subjects, separate from the approximately 630-subject first cohort. The protocol was immunoSEQ multiplex PCR, while the TCRdb copy is restricted to in-frame clones and leaves out a portion. The sample records about 150,000 clones, 86% being singletons. Turning to this clone: The target antigen is unknown.

V is TRBV2 and J is TRBJ2-5; D possibly corresponds to TRBD2 (5 bases). This receptor was taken from a human donor in good health. Sequenced: PBMCs. The DNA of the CDR3 is TGTGCCAGCAGTGATATTGCGGGAGAGACCCAGTACTTC. This translates into CASSDIAGETQYF.